The rows below give T cell receptor beta chains drawn from one sample of a study of CD8 T cells in ankylosing spondylitis. TCRdb reanalysed the 5' RACE reads using MiXCR and keeps one entry per CDR3 protein. Here the sample spans about 340,000 distinct CDR3 sequences, roughly 14% being singletons. The sequenced material came from blood, either unsorted or a sorted T cell fraction (not recorded which). Receptors were obtained from a male donor with ankylosing spondylitis or in good health (not recorded which). Each CDR3 is given with its conserved first and last residue. The D gene is left open where the match is weak. Clone size is stated in some rows and not others, as once, few, many or a class when expanded.

TRBD1,many,TRBV12-3/TRBV12-4,TRBJ1-5,CASSKGQGSNQPQHF,TGTGCCAGCAGCAAGGGACAGGGGAGCAATCAGCCCCAGCATTTT
NA,few,TRBV5-1,TRBJ2-2,CASSASTGELFF,TGCGCCAGCAGCGCCAGCACCGGGGAGCTGTTTTTT
TRBD1,NA,TRBV4-1,TRBJ2-1,CASSQDLLGTGWRNEQFF,TGCGCCAGCAGCCAAGATCTTCTGGGGACAGGGTGGAGAAATGAGCAGTTCTTC
NA,NA,TRBV20-1,TRBJ2-6,CSAFMGRSRGLSGANVLTF,TGCAGTGCCTTTATGGGACGCTCAAGGGGACTCTCTGGGGCCAACGTCCTGACTTTC
NA,few,TRBV7-9,TRBJ1-5,CASSSDLGSNQPQHF,TGTGCCAGCAGCTCGGACCTAGGGAGCAATCAGCCCCAGCATTTT
NA,few,TRBV12-3/TRBV12-4,TRBJ1-1,CASGVGGNTEAFF,TGTGCCAGCGGTGTAGGGGGGAACACTGAAGCTTTCTTT
NA,few,TRBV3-1,TRBJ1-2,CASSQRPGTYGYTF,TGTGCCAGCAGCCAAAGGCCAGGGACCTATGGCTACACCTTC
NA,few,TRBV5-1,TRBJ1-1,CASSSSYGTEAFF,TGCGCCAGCAGCTCTTCCTATGGCACTGAAGCTTTCTTT
NA,many,TRBV7-6,TRBJ2-3,CASSLGEASDTQYF,TGTGCCAGCAGCTTAGGAGAGGCATCAGATACGCAGTATTTT
NA,few,TRBV29-1,TRBJ1-1,CSVPGWGVNTEAFF,TGCAGCGTTCCTGGCTGGGGGGTGAACACTGAAGCTTTCTTT
NA,few,TRBV11-2,TRBJ1-1,CASRSRGNTEAFF,TGTGCCAGCAGGTCCCGGGGGAACACTGAAGCTTTCTTT
TRBD1,NA,TRBV7-2,TRBJ2-7,CASSLLGTAFEQYF,TGTGCCAGCAGCTTATTGGGGACAGCTTTCGAGCAGTACTTC
NA,few,TRBV20-1,TRBJ2-5,CSARSFDVTQYF,TGCAGTGCTAGGTCATTTGATGTGACCCAGTACTTC
TRBD2,NA,TRBV5-6,TRBJ2-2,CASSPARLSGELLF,TGTGCCAGCAGCCCCGCGCGCCTCAGCGGGGAGCTGCTTTTT
NA,NA,TRBV4-2,TRBJ2-1,CASSQDRLGGHYNEQFF,TGTGCCAGCAGCCAAGATCGGCTCGGGGGCCACTACAATGAGCAGTTCTTC
TRBD1,few,TRBV6-2/TRBV6-3,TRBJ2-7,CASRNDRGRVYEQYF,TGTGCCAGCAGGAACGACAGGGGGCGCGTCTACGAGCAGTACTTC
TRBD2,few,TRBV20-1,TRBJ2-1,CSARNLAANGVSYNEQFF,TGCAGTGCTAGAAATCTAGCGGCCAATGGGGTTTCCTACAATGAGCAGTTCTTC
TRBD2,NA,TRBV12-3/TRBV12-4,TRBJ2-3,CASSPNLGGKTDTQYF,TGTGCCAGCAGTCCCAACTTGGGGGGGAAGACAGATACGCAGTATTTT
NA,few,TRBV6-1,TRBJ1-6,CASSETYNSPLHF,TGTGCCAGCAGTGAAACTTATAATTCACCCCTCCACTTT
NA,NA,TRBV5-1,TRBJ2-3,CASSLEGRGLDTQYF,TGCGCCAGCAGCTTGGAGGGCAGGGGTTTAGATACGCAGTATTTT
TRBD2,few,TRBV9,TRBJ2-5,CASSVAFLSGSGGQEETQYF,TGTGCCAGCAGCGTAGCGTTCCTGAGTGGGTCGGGAGGGCAAGAAGAGACCCAGTACTTC
TRBD1,many,TRBV6-1,TRBJ1-2,CASSSTPFLQGPTNYGYTF,TGTGCCAGCAGCTCTACCCCCTTCTTACAGGGGCCAACTAACTATGGCTACACCTTC
NA,few,TRBV27,TRBJ2-1,CASRTARFNEQFF,TGTGCCAGTCGGACAGCCCGGTTCAATGAGCAGTTCTTC
NA,few,TRBV6-1,TRBJ2-7,CASSPQGGSSYEQYF,TGTGCCAGCAGTCCCCAGGGGGGATCCTCCTACGAGCAGTACTTC
TRBD1,NA,TRBV11-2,TRBJ2-7,CASSLGGQMGYEQYF,TGTGCCAGCAGCTTAGGGGGACAGATGGGCTACGAGCAGTACTTC
TRBD2,NA,TRBV20-1,TRBJ2-5,CSARDDSGRATQYF,TGCAGTGCTAGAGACGATAGCGGGAGGGCCACCCAGTACTTC
NA,NA,TRBV5-1,TRBJ2-2,CASSLDWVGELFF,TGCGCCAGCAGCTTGGACTGGGTCGGGGAGCTGTTTTTT
TRBD1,many,TRBV12-3/TRBV12-4,TRBJ1-2,CASSSGQGTRDYGYTF,TGTGCCAGCAGTTCGGGACAGGGCACGAGGGACTATGGCTACACCTTC
NA,NA,TRBV11-3,TRBJ2-3,CASSQGGTSADTQYF,TGTGCCAGCAGCCAGGGCGGGACCTCCGCAGATACGCAGTATTTT
TRBD1,few,TRBV20-1,TRBJ1-1,CSARDPGQVAEAFF,TGCAGTGCTAGAGATCCCGGACAGGTAGCTGAAGCTTTCTTT
TRBD2,NA,TRBV7-8,TRBJ2-1,CASSRVGTSGYNEQFF,TGTGCCAGCAGCCGGGTGGGGACTAGCGGCTACAATGAGCAGTTCTTC
NA,NA,TRBV20-1,TRBJ2-5,CSAPRIEETQYF,TGCAGTGCACCACGCATAGAGGAGACCCAGTACTTC
NA,few,TRBV29-1,TRBJ2-3,CSVEVQQATDTQYF,TGCAGCGTTGAAGTCCAGCAAGCAACAGATACGCAGTATTTT
NA,few,TRBV12-3/TRBV12-4,TRBJ1-4,CASSLRVNEKLFF,TGTGCCAGCAGTTTAAGGGTTAATGAAAAACTGTTTTTT
NA,few,TRBV29-1,TRBJ2-4,CSVLGLIAKNIQYF,TGCAGCGTTCTCGGGCTGATAGCCAAAAACATTCAGTACTTC
NA,NA,TRBV6-1,TRBJ2-1,CASSEVVPEQFF,TGTGCCAGCAGTGAGGTAGTTCCTGAGCAGTTCTTC
NA,NA,TRBV5-1,TRBJ2-5,CASSPGEPEGTQYF,TGCGCCAGCAGCCCGGGGGAACCCGAGGGGACCCAGTACTTC
TRBD2,few,TRBV3-1,TRBJ2-1,CASSPALKVSGGGSYNEQFF,TGTGCCAGCAGCCCCGCCTTAAAAGTGAGCGGGGGGGGTTCCTACAATGAGCAGTTCTTC
TRBD1,NA,TRBV12-3/TRBV12-4,TRBJ1-2,CASSPTGGGGSGYTF,TGTGCCAGCAGCCCCACAGGGGGCGGCGGGAGTGGCTACACCTTC
TRBD2,NA,TRBV12-3/TRBV12-4,TRBJ2-1,CATRLAANNEQFF,TGTGCCACTCGACTAGCGGCGAACAATGAGCAGTTCTTC
TRBD1,NA,TRBV19,TRBJ1-1,CASRKDRENTEAFF,TGTGCCAGTAGGAAGGACAGGGAGAACACTGAAGCTTTCTTT
TRBD2,many,TRBV12-3/TRBV12-4,TRBJ2-5,CASSLVTGGVRETQYF,TGTGCCAGCAGTTTAGTTACCGGGGGGGTCCGGGAGACCCAGTACTTC
NA,few,TRBV20-1,TRBJ2-7,CSAHRTDRNEQYF,TGCAGTGCTCACCGGACCGACAGGAACGAGCAGTACTTC
TRBD1,NA,TRBV29-1,TRBJ2-5,CSVDLDRVGETQYF,TGCAGCGTTGATCTGGACAGGGTAGGAGAGACCCAGTACTTC
TRBD1,few,TRBV15,TRBJ1-2,CATSPPDRVYGYTF,TGTGCCACCAGCCCACCCGACAGGGTCTATGGCTACACCTTC
NA,few,TRBV7-2,TRBJ1-1,CASSLEPLRAEAFF,TGTGCCAGCAGCTTAGAGCCCCTGAGGGCTGAAGCTTTCTTT